This passage covers 23 T cell receptor beta chains from one sample sequenced in a study of T cell changes during pregnancy in multiple sclerosis. Using immunoSEQ multiplex PCR, the repertoire was profiled, and TCRdb retains in-frame clones only, with some absent. The sample shows 70,000 or so clones, approximately 92% of them seen only once. Here the sequenced sample was peripheral blood, taken in the third trimester of pregnancy. These receptors came from a female donor in good health, enrolled as a control in a pregnancy study.

This chain joins TRBV12-5 and TRBJ1-4, with D unclear. The CDR3 extends over 15 amino acids. Germline V gene sequence: CDR1 LGHNT, CDR2 FRNRAP. V was clipped by 7 bases and J by 2 bases, with 14 bases between them. For the CDR3, the DNA is TGTGCTAGTGCCGGTCCGAGCGGCACTAATGAAAAACTGTTTTTT. Encoded protein: CASAGPSGTNEKLFF.

The chain joins TRBV5-1 to TRBJ2-3; D call uncertain. Trimming took 1 base from V and 2 from J, leaving 8 bases between them. CDR1 and CDR2 (germline): SGHRS, YFSETQ. The CDR3 length is 14 residues. CDR3 DNA sequence: TGCGCCAGCAGCTTGATTACAGACACAGATACGCAGTATTTT. Protein sequence: CASSLITDTDTQYF.

The CDR3 DNA sequence: TGTGCCAGCAGCGTCGGGACAGGGGGCCAGCCCCAGCATTTT. It yields the protein CASSVGTGGQPQHF. V and J are TRBV7-9 and TRBJ1-5; 12 positions agree with TRBD1. Germline V gene sequence: CDR1 SEHNR, CDR2 FQNEAQ (reference sequence). The CDR3 spans 14 residues. The V and J ends lost 5 bases and 7 bases, in that order; junction bases with no gene match: 3.

The chain joins TRBV19 to TRBJ2-7, with D perhaps matching TRBD2 (6 bases). Trimming left V 5 bases short and J 1 base short, with 15 bases between. Germline loops: CDR1 LNHDA, CDR2 SQIVND (reference sequence). The CDR3 covers 15 residues. CDR3: CASSSLLAGSYEQYF. DNA of the CDR3: TGTGCCAGTAGTTCCCTACTCGCGGGGTCCTACGAGCAGTACTTC. Full variable domain (outside the CDR3, taken from reference TRBV19 and TRBJ2-7): DGGITQSPKYLFRKEGQNVTLSCEQNLNHDAMYWYRQDPGQGLRLIYYSQIVNDFQKGDIAEGYSVSREKKESFPLTVTSAQKNPTAFYLCASSSLLAGSYEQYFGPGTRLTVT.

The rearrangement links TRBV4-1 to TRBJ1-5; TRBD1 matches at 10 bases. From germline, CDR1 is MGHRA and CDR2 YSYEKL. CDR3 length equals 16 residues. The V segment lost 5 bases and the J segment 2 bases; nucleotides outside the gene matches: 6. Here the CDR3 reads CASSKPGQGRNQPQHF. As DNA, the CDR3 is TGCGCCAGCAGCAAACCGGGACAGGGGCGCAATCAGCCCCAGCATTTT.

This clone was seen once. The J gene is TRBJ1-5, the V gene TRBV30, with TRBD1 as a possible D gene (6 bases). The CDR3 runs 15 residues. Germline V CDR1 and CDR2: GTSNPN, SVGIG (reference sequence). Trimming left V 0 bases short and J 4 bases short, with 13 bases between. In DNA, the CDR3 is TGTGCCTGGAGTGTACCGGGGACAAAGAATCAGCCCCAGCATTTT. It codes for CAWSVPGTKNQPQHF. Drawing the rest from reference TRBV30 and TRBJ1-5, the complete variable domain is SQTIHQWPATLVQPVGSPLSLECTVEGTSNPNLYWYRQAAGRGLQLLFYSVGIGQISSEVPQNLSASRPQDRQFILSSKKLLLSDSGFYLCAWSVPGTKNQPQHFGDGTRLSIL.

V and J are TRBV6-1 and TRBJ1-5; D remains ambiguous. The germline CDR1 and CDR2 sequences are MNHNS and SASEGT. Trimming pared 5 bases from V and 5 bases from J, leaving 13 bases between. The CDR3 is 14 residues long. DNA of the CDR3: TGTGCCAGCAGTACCCGAGCCGGGGATCAGCCCCAGCATTTT. Translated, it gives CASSTRAGDQPQHF.

V gene TRBV23-1 combines with J gene TRBJ1-5, with D unresolved. TRBV23-1 is flagged as an ORF with uncertain function. The CDR3 loop spans 13 amino acids. Between the trimmed V and J ends, which lost 2 bases and 0 bases, there was a span of 2 bases. CDR3 sequence: CASSQHSNQPQHF. As DNA, the CDR3 is TGCGCCAGCAGTCAACATAGCAATCAGCCCCAGCATTTT.

This chain links TRBV21-1 with TRBJ2-7; the table calls TRBD1, which could not be checked here. TRBV21-1 corresponds to a pseudogene. The CDR3 length is 17 residues. For the CDR3, the DNA is TGTGCCAGCAGCAAAGTAGCCCGGGACAGGGCCTCCTACGAGCAGTACTTC. This sequence encodes CASSKVARDRASYEQYF.

This clone was counted between two and nine times. The chain is built from TRBV2 and TRBJ2-2; possible D gene TRBD2, 6 bases. Germline CDR1 and CDR2: SNHLY and FYNNEI. The CDR3 totals 14 residues. V lost 7 bases and J 1 base, leaving 10 bases between the germline ends. CDR3 loop: CASMGGMNTGELFF. The CDR3 region has the DNA TGTGCCAGCATGGGAGGAATGAACACCGGGGAGCTGTTTTTT.

The V and J genes are TRBV18 and TRBJ1-2, with 7 bases that match TRBD1. Germline V gives CDR1 KGHSH, CDR2 LQKENI. V trimming: 4 bases; J trimming: 6 bases; junction bases outside the gene matches: 11. The CDR3 loop spans 15 amino acids. CDR3 loop: CASSLQGTAGHGYTF. CDR3 DNA sequence: TGTGCCAGCTCACTACAAGGGACAGCCGGGCATGGCTACACCTTC.

The rearrangement links TRBV29-1 to TRBJ2-3; weak D call: TRBD2 (6 bases). This CDR3 spans 18 amino acids. Germline values: CDR1 SQVTM, CDR2 ANQGSEA. The V gene lost 6 bases and the J gene lost 2 bases, with 27 bases spanning the gap. CDR3: CSVASWRGEPLNTDTQYF. CDR3 bases: TGCAGCGTAGCCTCGTGGCGGGGAGAACCACTAAACACAGATACGCAGTATTTT.

This chain connects TRBV6-5 to TRBJ2-7; weak D call: TRBD2 (6 bases). This CDR3 has 15 amino acids. Germline CDR1 is MNHEY and CDR2 is SVGAGI. With 6 bases removed from V and 2 bases from J, the gap between germline ends came to 17 bases. CDR3 in amino acids: CASRQQEGFTYEQYF. CDR3 coding DNA: TGTGCCAGCAGACAACAGGAGGGATTTACCTACGAGCAGTACTTC.

V gene TRBV10-3 combines with J gene TRBJ2-1; 13 positions match TRBD2. The germline CDR1 and CDR2 sequences are ENHRY and SYGVKD. The CDR3 loop spans 15 amino acids. V was pared by 6 bases and J by 7 bases, with 6 bases of the junction left unmatched. CDR3 DNA: TGTGCCATCAGGGCGGGACTAGCGGGGAAAAATGAGCAGTTCTTC. This codes for CAIRAGLAGKNEQFF.

The count of this clone is one. The gene calls are TRBV11-2 and TRBJ2-5; 8 nucleotides line up with TRBD1. V trimming: 3 bases; J trimming: 7 bases; junction bases outside the gene matches: 7. The CDR3 spans 14 residues. CDR1 and CDR2 (germline): SGHAT, FQNNGV. Written as DNA, the CDR3 is TGTGCCAGCAGCTTCAGGACAGGGTTAAGGACCCAGTACTTC. Translating gives CASSFRTGLRTQYF.

V gene TRBV7-2 combines with J gene TRBJ2-3, with 9 nucleotides matching TRBD2. With 5 bases clipped from V and 6 bases from J, the junction kept 12 bases outside the gene matches. Germline CDR1 reads SGHTA; CDR2 reads FQGNSA. This CDR3 contains 16 residues. CDR3 protein: CASSPTSGQRADTQYF. CDR3 bases: TGTGCCAGCAGCCCGACTAGCGGTCAGAGGGCTGATACGCAGTATTTT.

This rearrangement joins TRBV19 to TRBJ2-7; TRBD2 aligns across 13 bases. CDR3 length: 15 amino acids. V shed 7 bases and J 4 bases; nucleotides not matched to a gene: 7. CDR1 is LNHDA and CDR2 is SQIVND in the germline V gene (reference sequence). CDR3 sequence (DNA): TGTGCCAGTAATAAAGGGACTAGCGGGGATTACGAGCAGTACTTC. Protein: CASNKGTSGDYEQYF.

This clone showed up just once. J is TRBJ2-1 and V is TRBV7-2; TRBD1 aligns across 9 bases. V was clipped by 5 bases and J by 7 bases; unmatched bases: 15. Germline CDR1 reads SGHTA; CDR2 reads FQGNSA. The CDR3 consists of 17 residues. This CDR3 is CASSSQGTGRLMNEQFF. The CDR3 DNA reads as TGTGCCAGCAGCAGTCAAGGGACAGGGAGGTTAATGAATGAGCAGTTCTTC.

This clone was recorded once. The chain uses TRBV10-3 and TRBJ1-1, with unresolved D. Germline CDR1 is ENHRY and CDR2 is SYGVKD. The V and J ends lost 0 bases and 2 bases respectively, with 13 bases between them. CDR3 size: 16 residues. Here the CDR3 DNA reads TGTGCCATCAGTGAGTCGAATCGCAGACTTAACACTGAAGCTTTCTTT. Protein product: CAISESNRRLNTEAFF.

The table lists this clone with a few counts. The chain employs TRBV30 and TRBJ1-1; 8 positions agree with TRBD1. Germline values: CDR1 GTSNPN, CDR2 SVGIG (reference sequence). The CDR3 runs to 13 residues. After removal of 5 bases from V and 0 bases from J, the junction contained 2 bases not matched to a gene. CDR3 bases: TGTGCCTGGCACAGGGGGGTGAACACTGAAGCTTTCTTT. Translation gives CAWHRGVNTEAFF. Filled out from reference TRBV30 and TRBJ1-1, the complete variable domain reads SQTIHQWPATLVQPVGSPLSLECTVEGTSNPNLYWYRQAAGRGLQLLFYSVGIGQISSEVPQNLSASRPQDRQFILSSKKLLLSDSGFYLCAWHRGVNTEAFFGQGTRLTVV.

The CDR3 sequence is CAWSSETSTDTQYF. CDR3 bases: TGTGCCTGGTCGTCAGAGACTAGCACAGATACGCAGTATTTT. The chain uses TRBV30 and TRBJ2-3; D gene unclear. Trimming took off 5 bases at V and 0 bases at J, with 12 bases between the two ends. CDR3 size: 14 residues. Germline V gene sequence: CDR1 GTSNPN, CDR2 SVGIG (reference sequence).

V gene TRBV18 combines with J gene TRBJ2-7, with D possibly matching TRBD2 (7 bases). The length of the CDR3 is 17 residues. The V end was cut by 3 bases, the J end by 0 bases, with 18 bases between. Germline CDR1 and CDR2: KGHSH and LQKENI. This chain's CDR3 is CASSPALGGHVSYEQYF. The CDR3 nucleotides read TGTGCCAGCTCACCTGCATTGGGGGGGCACGTCTCCTACGAGCAGTACTTC.

V and J are TRBV27 and TRBJ2-5; TRBD1 agrees at 8 bases. Trimming removed 3 bases from V and 5 bases from J; junction bases left unmatched: 2. The CDR3 consists of 13 residues. The germline gives CDR1 MNHEY, CDR2 SMNVEV (reference sequence). CDR3 amino acids: CASSFRGPETQYF. CDR3 nucleotide sequence: TGTGCCAGCAGTTTCAGGGGGCCGGAGACCCAGTACTTC.